The T cell receptor (beta chain) under discussion was sequenced for a study of blood T cell repertoires in COVID-19. Background on the study: Donors in the United States, Italy and Spain gave samples during acute or convalescent COVID-19. Sample material is recorded as cDNA or gDNA derived from T cells, B-cell-depleted T cells, or PBMCs.

Under the authors' procedure: Scientists estimated how many nucleated cells there were by amplifying reference gene primers. Only in-frame clones appear in the TCRdb table, and some are missing; sequencing was by immunoSEQ multiplex PCR. V and J calls and clone size come straight from that table; D and trimming were deduced from the DNA. The sample yields fewer than 350,000 clones, around 85% seen once. A COVID-19 case had been met by exposed participants during the 2 weeks before study entry. V was pared by 1 base and J by 1 base, with 7 bases of the junction left unmatched. Per the germline V gene, CDR1 is LNHNV and CDR2 is YYDKDF (reference sequence). The CDR3 spans 17 residues.

The chain combines TRBV15 with TRBJ2-1; 7 bases align to TRBD2. The sequenced sample was PBMCs or T cells enriched from blood (not recorded which). The receptor was isolated from a woman younger than 45 who had been exposed to COVID-19. CDR3 bases: TGTGCCACCAGCAGAGGATCCGAGCGGGGATCCTACAATGAGCAGTTCTTC. It yields the protein CATSRGSERGSYNEQFF.